A selection of T cell receptor beta chains follows, all from one sample in a study of T cells expressing NK-cell markers. No DNA is given; TCRdb re-called the 5' RACE reads and lists each CDR3 protein once. The sample includes approximately 550,000 distinct CDR3 sequences. What was sequenced was blood T cells: a sorted CD56 or NKG2C T cell subset, CD4+ or CD8+ T cells, or bulk PBMC T cells (not recorded which). All receptors derive from a man younger than 30 in good health. CDR3s include the opening cysteine and the closing phenylalanine or tryptophan.

TRBV12-3/TRBV12-4	TRBJ1-5	CASSQRTGNQPQHF
TRBV12-3/TRBV12-4	TRBJ2-5	CASSLEGVGETQYF
TRBV28	TRBJ1-2	CASRPEGGFFHGYTF
TRBV5-1	TRBJ1-2	CASSEDGYYGYTF
TRBV6-2/TRBV6-3	TRBJ2-2	CASSSQWTSGTTGELFF
TRBV3-1	TRBJ2-5	CASSRLGASGSETQYF
TRBV5-4	TRBJ2-7	CASSLAGTGLLLTYEQYF
TRBV4-3	TRBJ2-5	CASSRSLGETQYF
TRBV6-5	TRBJ2-2	CASSYSKASGRDLELFF
TRBV5-1	TRBJ2-1	CASRPLAGNYNEQFF
TRBV14	TRBJ2-1	CASSQLGTTRSYNEQFF
TRBV5-1	TRBJ2-5	CASRPAKGSETQYF
TRBV27	TRBJ2-1	CASRSVLLEQFF
TRBV4-1	TRBJ2-7	CASSNPRTGNYEQYF
TRBV20-1	TRBJ2-1	CSAPHGKLGEQFF
TRBV4-3	TRBJ2-1	CASSQADFLGNEQFF
TRBV12-3/TRBV12-4	TRBJ2-1	CASSFRPGGYNEQFF
TRBV7-9	TRBJ2-5	CASSPQSVDETQYF
TRBV5-1	TRBJ1-4	CASSLATSEKLFF
TRBV7-2	TRBJ2-7	CASSLPGLEQYF
TRBV20-1	TRBJ2-7	CSARDGRREGRDEQYF
TRBV12-3/TRBV12-4	TRBJ1-2	CASSFRTGGGIYGYTF
TRBV5-1	TRBJ2-7	CASSTQGSEQYF
TRBV6-5	TRBJ2-2	CASSWTPGRTGELFF
TRBV7-3	TRBJ2-1	CASSFPNGEEQFF
TRBV7-2	TRBJ2-3	CASSFWTGADTQYF
TRBV20-1	TRBJ2-1	CSARSAETYNEQFF
TRBV15	TRBJ1-5	CATSSDSNQPQHF
TRBV14	TRBJ2-7	CASSQLAGVNEQYF
TRBV20-1	TRBJ2-2	CSARVLSGRARGTGELFF
TRBV4-3	TRBJ2-1	CASSQVPLTEQFF
TRBV29-1	TRBJ2-1	CSVESRGQGNEQFF
TRBV7-2	TRBJ1-5	CASSSGTVHQPQHF
TRBV12-5	TRBJ2-1	CASGQVPGTGHNEQFF
TRBV2	TRBJ2-5	CASSGQGKTQYF
TRBV5-6	TRBJ2-3	CASSPRTGRLLRTDTQYF
TRBV5-1	TRBJ2-7	CASSLPDRNDYEQYF
TRBV4-3	TRBJ2-1	CASSQVSGRAYEQFF
TRBV7-9	TRBJ1-2	CASSSREGISNGYTF
TRBV4-3	TRBJ2-1	CASSPGQGALNEQFF
TRBV4-3	TRBJ1-5	CASSQESWDQPQHF
TRBV10-3	TRBJ1-2	CAISESWEYGYTF
TRBV5-1	TRBJ2-1	CASRGTSGYNEQFF